A selection of T cell receptor beta chains follows, all from one sample in a study of Tregs in tolerant kidney transplant recipients. Libraries were prepared by immunoSEQ multiplex PCR; TCRdb keeps only in-frame clonotypes and omits some of them. The sample has 92,000 or so clones; roughly 92% are singletons. Sequencing was done on a sample of CD8+ T cells from blood. All receptors come from a human donor in good health. Both conserved end residues are trimmed from each CDR3. D genes are given only for firm matches.

>-|TRBV11-2|TRBJ2-3
ASSTIGRSTDTQY
>TRBD1|TRBV13|TRBJ2-3
ASSPTGVTDTQY
>-|TRBV21-1|TRBJ1-2
ASSKRGQIHYGYT
>TRBD2|TRBV10-1|TRBJ2-3
ASHGAWTSGTTDTQY
>TRBD2|TRBV30|TRBJ2-7
AWTSGSGIGY
>-|TRBV27|TRBJ2-6
ASSLSGSGANVLT
>TRBD2|TRBV7-6|TRBJ2-1
ASSLGLADLLEQF
>-|TRBV7-9|TRBJ2-1
ASTGWRAGDEQF
>TRBD1|TRBV28|TRBJ1-1
ASSKGQGNLIGLGATEAF
>-|TRBV2|TRBJ2-5
ASSDGTRRNPEY
>TRBD2|TRBV18|TRBJ2-5
ASSPPSGGPSGETQY
>TRBD2|TRBV10-1|TRBJ2-7
ASGGLAGVNPYEQY
>TRBD1|TRBV7-6|TRBJ2-7
ASSLGTGWEQY
>TRBD1|TRBV11-2|TRBJ2-5
ASSLDHDRVGTSQETQY
>TRBD1|TRBV19|TRBJ1-4
ASSGQGEVEKLF
>TRBD2|TRBV27|TRBJ2-5
ASTTSGKYQETQY
>-|TRBV10-3|TRBJ2-1
AISEQGGNEQF
>TRBD2|TRBV7-2|TRBJ2-7
ASSKTSGSFWYEQY
>-|TRBV4-1|TRBJ2-5
ASSHLTETQY
>-|TRBV10-3|TRBJ2-1
AIRDSLRPNEQF
>TRBD1|TRBV11-2|TRBJ1-5
ASSGQGFNQPQH
>TRBD2|TRBV5-4|TRBJ2-2
ASSLEGTGGPDTGELF
>-|TRBV11-2|TRBJ1-5
ASSPAGGVQPQH
>-|TRBV11-2|TRBJ2-1
ASSPPRGLWDNEQF
>-|TRBV7-9|TRBJ2-2
ASSHNRVVNTGELF
>-|TRBV10-1|TRBJ1-1
ASSDQPLQPGNTEAF
>-|TRBV7-9|TRBJ2-3
ASSLFYSGPASSPDTQY
>TRBD1|TRBV7-6|TRBJ2-3
ASSTRQGAVTDTQY
>-|TRBV7-9|TRBJ1-1
ASSFGRVEAF
>TRBD2|TRBV5-4|TRBJ2-1
ASSWTSGNNEQF
>TRBD1|TRBV2|TRBJ1-1
AIGTGSNTEAF